The entry that follows covers one T cell receptor (beta chain) sequence. Its cognate antigen is unknown. Data came from immunoSEQ multiplex PCR; TCRdb stores just in-frame clones and leaves some out. The table records tens of thousands of clones, about four fifths of them present only once. This specimen comes from a study of OX40 agonist ivuxolimab in advanced cancers. The V end was cut by 1 base, the J end by 7 bases, with 17 bases between. Germline CDR1 is MGHRA and CDR2 is YSYEKL. There are 15 residues in the CDR3. Study-wide results and caveats: Expanded clones belonging to CD8+ T cells outnumbered, on average, those of CD4+.

V gene TRBV4-1 combines with J gene TRBJ2-7; TRBD2 is a possible D gene (6 bases). This TCR was recovered from an adult with an advanced solid tumor such as melanoma, head and neck, liver or kidney cancer. The starting material was CD4+ or CD8+ T cells sorted from blood, obtained in a trial of the OX40 agonist ivuxolimab. CDR3 nucleotides: TGCGCCAGCAGCCAAGGCCAGGGAGGTATCCTGGAGCAGTACTTC. It yields the protein CASSQGQGGILEQYF.